A single sample gave rise to the 10 T cell receptor beta chains below, sequenced in a study of T cell responses to AZD1222 COVID-19 vaccine. Sequencing used immunoSEQ multiplex PCR; TCRdb keeps in-frame clones, though not all of them. This table has roughly 98,000 clones, around nine tenths appearing once. Material: peripheral blood, obtained on day 0 of AZD1222 vaccination. These receptors were taken from an adult in good health.

This chain uses TRBV19 with TRBJ2-5; 10 bases agree with TRBD1. V was clipped by 3 bases and J by 1 base; unmatched bases: 8. CDR1 and CDR2 (germline): LNHDA, SQIVND (reference sequence). The CDR3 length is 17 residues. CDR3 bases: TGTGCCAGTAGTATCACCGGGACAGGGGCGAGCCAAGAGACCCAGTACTTC. Its protein is CASSITGTGASQETQYF.

The rearrangement uses TRBV7-8 and TRBJ2-5; D not certain. Germline assignment: CDR1 SGHVS and CDR2 FQNEAQ. This CDR3 region has 13 residues. Trimming removed 7 bases from V and 2 bases from J, with 11 bases in between. The CDR3 region has the DNA TGTGCCAGCACTGGTCAGCGACAAGAGACCCAGTACTTC. This sequence encodes CASTGQRQETQYF.

This clone has just one count. The chain uses TRBV19 and TRBJ1-1; TRBD1 matches 7 bases. Germline CDR1 LNHDA, CDR2 SQIVND (reference sequence). The trim removed 3 bases at V and 5 bases at J, leaving 6 bases unmatched. This CDR3 comprises 14 residues. The CDR3, as DNA: TGTGCCAGTAGTATCGGACAGGTTGGGACTGAAGCTTTCTTT. Translating gives CASSIGQVGTEAFF.

The J gene is TRBJ1-6, the V gene TRBV13; a possible D gene is TRBD1 (6 bases). V was clipped by 4 bases and J by 10 bases, with 8 bases between them. The CDR3 extends over 12 amino acids. The V gene's germline CDR1 is PRHDT and CDR2 FYEKMQ (reference sequence). The CDR3 DNA reads TGTGCCAGCAGCTCCGACAGGTCACCCCTCCACTTT. Translating it yields CASSSDRSPLHF.

This clone was observed once. This chain joins TRBV3-1 (or the pseudogene TRBV3-2) and TRBJ1-3; tentative D call: TRBD1 (5 bases). CDR3 length: 16 amino acids. Per germline, CDR1 LGHDT and CDR2 YNNKEL (reference sequence). V shed 1 base and J shed 0 bases, with 10 bases lying between them. This CDR3 reads CASSQAPTVSGNTIYF. CDR3 nucleotide sequence: TGTGCCAGCAGCCAAGCTCCGACAGTCTCTGGAAACACCATATATTTT.

The chain combines TRBV6-2 or TRBV6-3 with TRBJ2-7, with 11 positions matching TRBD2. This CDR3 region has 17 residues. V was pared by 0 bases and J by 5 bases, with 9 bases of the junction left unmatched. In germline, CDR1 is MNHEY, CDR2 SVGEGT. The CDR3 DNA reads as TGTGCCAGCAGTTACTCGATCGATAGCGGGAGGGCCCACGAGCAGTACTTC. Its translation is CASSYSIDSGRAHEQYF.

A remark on this clone: The junction and the germline gene differ at one end; a read error may be behind it. This chain connects TRBV23-1 to TRBJ2-7; D is unclear. TRBV23-1 is given ORF status, its function remaining uncertain. The CDR3 loop spans 11 amino acids. The DNA for the CDR3 is TGCGCCAGCTCTCGGCCGGCAGGATCCCCCTTC. Protein product: CASSRPAGSPF.

The chain combines TRBV6-4 with TRBJ2-1, with 11 bases that match TRBD2. The V gene end was trimmed by 6 bases and the J gene end by 9 bases; junction bases not matched to a gene: 7. This CDR3 has 14 amino acids. Germline lookup yields CDR1 MRHNA and CDR2 SNTAGT. The DNA of the CDR3 is TGTGCCAGCAGCCCCTCCGGGACTAGCGGTGAGCAGTTCTTC. Residues: CASSPSGTSGEQFF.

This chain connects TRBV30 to TRBJ2-1, with 8 positions matching TRBD1. V was pared by 4 bases and J by 0 bases, with 11 bases of the junction left unmatched. CDR1 is GTSNPN, CDR2 SVGIG, per germline (reference sequence). This CDR3 has 17 amino acids. The CDR3 bases are TGTGCCTGGAATGGCGGAGGACAGGGCAGCTCCTACAATGAGCAGTTCTTC. Amino acid sequence: CAWNGGGQGSSYNEQFF.

CDR3 coding DNA: TGTGCCAGCAGTTACGCCGGGACAGCGAACACTGAAGCTTTCTTT. Protein sequence: CASSYAGTANTEAFF. The gene calls are TRBV6-5 and TRBJ1-1, with TRBD1 identical over 7 bases. Germline V CDR1 and CDR2: MNHEY, SVGAGI. The CDR3 runs 15 residues. With V trimmed by 2 bases and J by 1 base, 4 bases remained unmatched.